These 20 T cell receptor beta chains came from one sample sequenced in a study of blood T cells in healthy people across ages. A second PCR, run for about 6 to 11 cycles, used a sample-barcoded 5' primer plus a J-beta primer mix. TCRdb reprocessed the 5' RACE reads with MiXCR, giving one entry per CDR3 protein. The top ten clones hold roughly 8% of a sample with some 1.5 million distinct CDR3 sequences, 28% of them seen once. Sequenced material: blood. Receptor source: a woman aged 30 to 39 in good health.

This clonotype was seen at least ten times. This chain connects TRBV20-1 to TRBJ2-1, with 7 bases aligning to TRBD2. The CDR3 is 11 residues long. V was clipped by 3 bases and J by 10 bases; unmatched bases: 3. CDR1 and CDR2 from the germline V gene are DFQATT and SNEGSKA (reference sequence). DNA for the CDR3: TGCAGTGCTAGTCGAGCGGGGGAGCAGTTCTTC. This encodes CSASRAGEQFF.

This clonotype was seen many times. The V call is TRBV6-5, the J call TRBJ2-7; the match to TRBD1 covers 10 bases. The V gene's germline CDR1 is MNHEY and CDR2 SVGAGI. The V and J ends lost 2 bases and 4 bases, in that order; junction bases with no gene match: 2. CDR3 length equals 14 residues. The CDR3 sequence is CASSYPGQGYEQYF. In nucleotides, the CDR3 is TGTGCCAGCAGTTACCCGGGACAGGGGTACGAGCAGTACTTC.

This clonotype was counted a few times. The V gene is TRBV7-2, the J gene TRBJ1-5, with TRBD1 as a possible D gene (5 bases). CDR1 and CDR2 (germline): SGHTA, FQGNSA. The CDR3 is 14 amino acids. V lost 1 base to trimming and J lost 7 bases, with 11 bases between them. Here the CDR3 reads CASSLGWGGQPQHF. DNA for the CDR3: TGTGCCAGCAGCTTAGGGTGGGGGGGACAGCCCCAGCATTTT.

The chain recombines TRBV29-1 with TRBJ2-5; D call uncertain. The CDR3 is 13 residues long. V gave up 3 bases and J gave up 5 bases, with 13 bases separating them. Germline V lookup: CDR1 SQVTM, CDR2 ANQGSEA. The CDR3 sequence: CSVDTEVRETQYF. CDR3 DNA: TGCAGCGTTGATACAGAGGTGAGGGAGACCCAGTACTTC.

This clonotype has a count of ten or more. The rearrangement links TRBV7-2 to TRBJ2-5; D may be TRBD2 (5 bases). Germline assignment: CDR1 SGHTA and CDR2 FQGNSA. The CDR3 runs to 13 residues. V was trimmed by 6 bases and J by 2 bases, leaving 10 bases between them. CDR3 sequence (DNA): TGTGCCAGCAGTTTCGGGGTACAAGAGACCCAGTACTTC. This encodes CASSFGVQETQYF.

The J gene is TRBJ2-3, the V gene TRBV18, with D possibly TRBD1 on 6 matching bases. Trimming removed 0 bases from V and 6 bases from J, with 13 bases in between. CDR3 length: 15 residues. Per the germline V gene, CDR1 is KGHSH and CDR2 is LQKENI. The CDR3 bases are TGTGCCAGCTCACCACCGTCAGGGGTGAGGGATACGCAGTATTTT. Translation gives CASSPPSGVRDTQYF.

The J gene is TRBJ1-6, the V gene TRBV6-1; TRBD1 agrees at 8 bases. V dropped 3 bases and J dropped 6; count of bases not matched to a gene: 10. Germline CDR1 reads MNHNS; CDR2 reads SASEGT. This CDR3 comprises 17 residues. CDR3 DNA sequence: TGTGCCAGCAGTGAGGGGAGGACAGGGACACGTAATTCACCCCTCCACTTT. It codes for CASSEGRTGTRNSPLHF.

The gene calls are TRBV4-2 and TRBJ1-1; 7 bases are a match to TRBD1. The J segment lost 4 bases and the V segment lost 1 base, leaving 9 bases of the junction unmatched. The germline gives CDR1 LGHNA, CDR2 YNFKEQ. The CDR3 totals 16 residues. The CDR3 region is CASSQGSDRAVTEAFF. CDR3 nucleotides: TGTGCCAGCAGCCAAGGAAGTGACAGGGCGGTCACTGAAGCTTTCTTT.

V is TRBV29-1 and J is TRBJ2-4, with TRBD2 matching over 7 bases. Germline loops: CDR1 SQVTM, CDR2 ANQGSEA. With 4 bases clipped from V and 0 bases from J, the junction kept 6 bases outside the gene matches. The CDR3 consists of 15 residues. As DNA, the CDR3 is TGCAGCGTTGGTCTGGCGGGAGCAGCCAAAAACATTCAGTACTTC. Encoded protein: CSVGLAGAAKNIQYF.

This clonotype was seen at least ten times. The rearrangement links TRBV6-2 or TRBV6-3 to TRBJ2-7; TRBD2 agrees at 8 bases. Germline V lookup: CDR1 MNHEY, CDR2 SVGEGT. The CDR3 spans 16 residues. V gave up 1 base and J gave up 0 bases; unmatched junction bases: 5. The CDR3 DNA is TGTGCCAGCAGTTACTACGGCGGGAGGAACTCCTACGAGCAGTACTTC. This translates into CASSYYGGRNSYEQYF.

The chain employs TRBV15 and TRBJ1-6; weak D call: TRBD1 (5 bases). Germline V gene lookup returns CDR1 LNHNV and CDR2 YYDKDF (reference sequence). This CDR3 contains 15 residues. V was pared by 0 bases and J by 9 bases, with 12 bases between. The chain's CDR3 is CATSRDPGRGSPLHF. In nucleotides, the CDR3 is TGTGCCACCAGCAGAGATCCAGGGAGGGGTTCACCCCTCCACTTT.

About this clonotype itself: One end of the junction varies from germline; a read error may be responsible. The chain is built from TRBV27 and TRBJ2-4; 10 bases agree with TRBD2. Germline lookup yields CDR1 MNHEY and CDR2 SMNVEV (reference sequence). The CDR3 is 14 amino acids. This CDR3 is CAGRGAGGPGEQYF. Here the CDR3 DNA reads TGTGCCGGCAGGGGAGCGGGGGGGCCAGGGGAGCAGTACTTC.

Worth noting for this clonotype: An end of the junction differs from the germline gene, which may be a read error. The V gene is TRBV11-2, the J gene TRBJ2-1, with D unclear. The end of the DNA is better explained by TRBJ2-7, so the J call may be wrong. CDR3 length equals 16 residues. Germline loops: CDR1 SGHAT, CDR2 FQNNGV. The CDR3 loop reads CASSLRPAPAPYKQYF. The DNA for the CDR3 is TGTGCCAGCAGCTTAAGACCCGCGCCCGCTCCCTACAAGCAGTACTTC.

This clonotype was recorded a few times. The rearrangement uses TRBV6-1 and TRBJ2-7, with D perhaps TRBD2 (6 bases). V lost 8 bases and J lost 0, with 20 bases in between. The germline V gene has CDR1 MNHNS and CDR2 SASEGT. CDR3 size: 16 residues. The CDR3 DNA sequence: TGTGCCAGCGAGTACAAGGAGGGGCGTAGCTCCTACGAGCAGTACTTC. As protein: CASEYKEGRSSYEQYF.

This clonotype was observed a handful of times. At one boundary the junction diverges from the germline segment, which might be a read error. This chain links TRBV6-1 with TRBJ2-4; TRBD2 might be the D (5 bases). In germline, CDR1 is MNHNS, CDR2 SASEGT. There are 14 residues in the CDR3. The CDR3 DNA sequence: TGTGCCAGCAGAGATCGGGAAGCCAAAAACATTCGGTACTTC. Translated, it gives CASRDREAKNIRYF.

As for this clonotype: Given the absence of the conserved phenylalanine or tryptophan at the CDR3 end, a read error is likely. The chain employs TRBV5-1 and TRBJ2-6, with unresolved D. Germline V lookup: CDR1 SGHRS, CDR2 YFSETQ. Trimming pared 4 bases from V and 2 bases from J, leaving 7 bases between. This CDR3 comprises 14 residues. The CDR3 is CASSGTTGANVLTL. The DNA of the CDR3 is TGCGCCAGCAGCGGAACGACTGGGGCCAACGTCCTGACTCTC.

This clonotype appeared a single time. The gene calls are TRBV15 and TRBJ1-2, with TRBD1 as a possible D gene (5 bases). This CDR3 comprises 14 residues. V lost 5 bases and J lost 2, with 12 bases in between. Germline values: CDR1 LNHNV, CDR2 YYDKDF (reference sequence). DNA for the CDR3: TGTGCCACCAGCTCCCGGGACGGGAACTATGGCTACACCTTC. It is translated as CATSSRDGNYGYTF.

The rearrangement joins TRBV7-2 to TRBJ2-5, with TRBD2 matching over 9 bases. CDR1 is SGHTA and CDR2 is FQGNSA in the germline V gene. CDR3 length: 15 residues. Trimming removed 3 bases from V and 5 bases from J; junction bases left unmatched: 7. CDR3 bases: TGTGCCAGCAGCTTGTGGTTAGCGGGAGCTGAGACCCAGTACTTC. As protein: CASSLWLAGAETQYF. Drawing the rest from reference TRBV7-2 and TRBJ2-5, the complete variable domain is GAGVSQSPSNKVTEKGKDVELRCDPISGHTALYWYRQSLGQGLEFLIYFQGNSAPDKSGLPSDRFSAERTGGSVSTLTIQRTQQEDSAVYLCASSLWLAGAETQYFGPGTRLLVL.

The J gene is TRBJ1-1, the V gene TRBV28; D ambiguous. Germline V lookup: CDR1 MDHEN, CDR2 SYDVKM. Trimming shortened V by 2 bases and J by 8 bases, and 9 bases separated the two germline ends. The CDR3 runs to 12 residues. CDR3 loop: CASSLPQREAFF. DNA for the CDR3: TGTGCCAGCAGTTTACCCCAGAGAGAAGCTTTCTTT.

The chain is built from TRBV28 and TRBJ2-7; tentatively, D is TRBD1 (6 bases). The V gene lost 5 bases and the J gene lost 6 bases, with 14 bases spanning the gap. This CDR3 has 13 residues. Looked up from germline, CDR1 is MDHEN and CDR2 is SYDVKM. The CDR3 loop is CASSTNHRAEQYF. The CDR3 region has the DNA TGTGCCAGCAGTACAAATCACAGGGCCGAGCAGTACTTC.